A selection of T cell receptor beta chains follows, all from one sample in a study of technical replicates of blood from a few donors. The data were produced by immunoSEQ multiplex PCR, yet TCRdb's version contains in-frame clones alone and is incomplete. Here the sample spans more than 90,000 clones, 90% to 95% being singletons. The sequencing input was T cells isolated from PBMCs. Receptors were obtained from a human donor in good health. The CDR3 runs from the conserved cysteine through the conserved F or W. Each record gives: V gene, clone size, J gene, D gene, CDR3 DNA, CDR3 protein. The D gene is left open where the match is weak. Not every row has a clone size; where given, it reads once, few, many or a size class.

V: TRBV27; size: -; J: TRBJ1-2; D: TRBD1; DNA: TGTGCCAGCAGCCGTACAGGGGCCTCCTATGGCTACACCTTC; CDR3: CASSRTGASYGYTF
V: TRBV7-3; size: -; J: TRBJ2-2; D: TRBD2; DNA: TGTGCCAGCAGCTCCCGGGAGGGTGACACCGGGGAGCTGTTTTTT; CDR3: CASSSREGDTGELFF
V: TRBV18; size: -; J: TRBJ2-3; D: -; DNA: TGTGCCAGCTCACCGCTACTTAGCACAGATACGCAGTATTTT; CDR3: CASSPLLSTDTQYF
V: TRBV19; size: -; J: TRBJ2-1; D: TRBD2; DNA: TGTGCCAGTAGGATCTGGGGGGGGGACTACAATGAGCAGTTCTTC; CDR3: CASRIWGGDYNEQFF
V: TRBV29-1; size: -; J: TRBJ2-6; D: -; DNA: TGCAGCGTTACAGGGTCTGGGGCCAACGTCCTGACTTTC; CDR3: CSVTGSGANVLTF
V: TRBV19; size: few; J: TRBJ1-2; D: -; DNA: TGTGCCAGTAGTATAGACAGGGTCAACTATGGCTACACCTTC; CDR3: CASSIDRVNYGYTF
V: TRBV27; size: -; J: TRBJ1-1; D: -; DNA: -; CDR3: CASSLHQQRPEAFF
V: TRBV27; size: -; J: TRBJ1-1; D: -; DNA: TGTGCCAGCAGTTTTAGACAGATCACTGAAGCTTTCTTT; CDR3: CASSFRQITEAFF
V: TRBV6-6; size: -; J: TRBJ2-7; D: TRBD2; DNA: TGTGCCAGCATTCCGAACCGGGGCGGGGGAGTTGGAGAGCAGTACTTC; CDR3: CASIPNRGGGVGEQYF
V: TRBV12-5; size: -; J: TRBJ1-1; D: -; DNA: TGTGCTAGTGGTCCGGGGGGGGCGGCTTTCTTT; CDR3: CASGPGGAAFF
V: TRBV7-9; size: -; J: TRBJ2-4; D: -; DNA: TGTGCCAGCAGCTTAGAAGGGACTCACGTAAGATACTTC; CDR3: CASSLEGTHVRYF
V: TRBV6-1; size: -; J: TRBJ2-7; D: -; DNA: TGTGCCAGCAGTGTTGTACAGGGCAGCCCTACCTACGAGCAGTACTTC; CDR3: CASSVVQGSPTYEQYF
V: TRBV7-8; size: -; J: TRBJ2-6; D: TRBD1; DNA: TGTGCCAGCAGCTTAGCGTCCGGGACAGGGGGGGCCAACGTCCTGACTTTC; CDR3: CASSLASGTGGANVLTF
V: TRBV7-8; size: -; J: TRBJ1-2; D: -; DNA: TGTGCCAGCAGCTCCAGCGGCTCAGGGGACGGCTACACCTTC; CDR3: CASSSSGSGDGYTF
V: TRBV27; size: -; J: TRBJ2-2; D: TRBD1; DNA: TGTGCCAGCAGTTCGTCCGGGACAGGGGGCATGAGCGGGGAGCTGTTTTTT; CDR3: CASSSSGTGGMSGELFF
V: TRBV7-2; size: once; J: TRBJ2-6; D: TRBD2; DNA: TGTGCCAGCAGCTTAGTTGCGGGGGTTACCGGGGCCAACGTCCTGACTTTC; CDR3: CASSLVAGVTGANVLTF
V: TRBV2; size: -; J: TRBJ2-3; D: TRBD2; DNA: TGTGCCAGCAGTGAACATAGCGGGACAACAGATACGCAGTATTTT; CDR3: CASSEHSGTTDTQYF
V: TRBV6-5; size: -; J: TRBJ2-4; D: TRBD1; DNA: TGTGCCAGCAGAACAGGGGTAGCCAAAAACATTCAGTACTTC; CDR3: CASRTGVAKNIQYF
V: TRBV7-8; size: -; J: TRBJ1-2; D: TRBD1; DNA: TGTGCCAGCAGCTCAACGGGGACAGCTCTCTATGGCTACACCTTC; CDR3: CASSSTGTALYGYTF
V: TRBV7-2; size: -; J: TRBJ1-3; D: -; DNA: TGTGCCAGCAGCTGGCAGGGGTCTTCTGGAAACACCATATATTTT; CDR3: CASSWQGSSGNTIYF
V: TRBV30; size: -; J: TRBJ1-4; D: -; DNA: TGTGCCTGGAGTAGGGGTGGGGCAGGAGAAAAACTGTTTTTT; CDR3: CAWSRGGAGEKLFF
V: TRBV27; size: once; J: TRBJ1-2; D: -; DNA: TGTGCCAGCAGCCCCTATCCAGGGGTGTATGGCTACACCTTC; CDR3: CASSPYPGVYGYTF
V: TRBV19; size: -; J: TRBJ2-5; D: -; DNA: TGTGCCAGTAGTATGTTTCGGGAAAACTCGGGGACCCAGTACTTC; CDR3: CASSMFRENSGTQYF
V: TRBV5-4; size: -; J: TRBJ2-3; D: -; DNA: TGTGCCAGCAGCTTGGACCAGGGCACAGATACGCAGTATTTT; CDR3: CASSLDQGTDTQYF
V: TRBV29-1; size: once; J: TRBJ2-1; D: TRBD2; DNA: TGCAGCGTTGATTGGCAGGGAGGGGTTCCTCCTTACAATGAGCAGTTCTTC; CDR3: CSVDWQGGVPPYNEQFF
V: TRBV19; size: -; J: TRBJ2-7; D: TRBD2; DNA: TGTGCCAGTAGTATGGGGGCCCTAGCGGGAGCACAGTATGAGCAGTACTTC; CDR3: CASSMGALAGAQYEQYF
V: TRBV2; size: -; J: TRBJ2-4; D: -; DNA: TGTGCCAGCGCAGGACTTCGTCTACGGTCCAAAAACATTCAGTACTTC; CDR3: CASAGLRLRSKNIQYF
V: TRBV6-1; size: -; J: TRBJ2-7; D: -; DNA: TGTGCCAGCAGGACTACCTACGAGCAGTACTTC; CDR3: CASRTTYEQYF
V: TRBV7-7; size: once; J: TRBJ2-4; D: -; DNA: TGTGCTAGCAGCGAATCCACGCTATCGGGGAGCATTCAGTACTTC; CDR3: CASSESTLSGSIQYF
V: TRBV4-1; size: -; J: TRBJ2-1; D: TRBD2; DNA: TGCGCCAGCAGCCAAGGAATCAGCCGGGCGGGAGGGGGAGATGAGCAGTTCTTC; CDR3: CASSQGISRAGGGDEQFF
V: TRBV27; size: -; J: TRBJ2-5; D: -; DNA: TGTGCCAGCAGTTTATCACAGGGGGGGGAGACCCAGTACTTC; CDR3: CASSLSQGGETQYF
V: TRBV27; size: once; J: TRBJ1-2; D: TRBD1; DNA: TGTGCCAGCCACGGGACAGGGGCTAACTATGGCTACACCTTC; CDR3: CASHGTGANYGYTF
V: TRBV13; size: -; J: TRBJ2-1; D: TRBD1; DNA: TGTGCCAGCAGCTCGCACCGGGACAGTTCCTACAATGAGCAGTTCTTC; CDR3: CASSSHRDSSYNEQFF
V: TRBV5-1; size: -; J: TRBJ2-1; D: TRBD2; DNA: TGCGCCAGCAGCACTACGACTAGCGGGAGCAATGAGCAGTTCTTC; CDR3: CASSTTTSGSNEQFF
V: TRBV5-4; size: -; J: TRBJ2-1; D: TRBD2; DNA: TGTGCCAGCAGCTTGGAGCGGACTAGGTATGAGCAGTTCTTC; CDR3: CASSLERTRYEQFF
V: TRBV7-9; size: -; J: TRBJ2-5; D: TRBD1; DNA: TGTGCCAGCAGCGATACAGGGGGCAAAGAGACCCAGTACTTC; CDR3: CASSDTGGKETQYF
V: TRBV7-2; size: once; J: TRBJ2-7; D: -; DNA: TGTGCCAGCAGCACTCCCATCTCCGAGCAGTACTTC; CDR3: CASSTPISEQYF
V: TRBV4-2; size: -; J: TRBJ2-1; D: TRBD2; DNA: TGTGCCAGCAGCCAGTCAATAGCGGGAGAGGACAATGAGCAGTTCTTC; CDR3: CASSQSIAGEDNEQFF
V: TRBV6-5; size: -; J: TRBJ1-2; D: -; DNA: TGTGCCAGCGTCGGAGGGGCTGTCTATGGCTACACCTTC; CDR3: CASVGGAVYGYTF
V: TRBV28; size: -; J: TRBJ1-2; D: -; DNA: TGTGCCAGCAGTTTTCTTCAGGGTTACGGCTACACCTTC; CDR3: CASSFLQGYGYTF
V: TRBV4-3; size: few; J: TRBJ1-1; D: -; DNA: TGCGCCAGCAGCCAGTACAGTCTCATGAACACTGAAGCTTTCTTT; CDR3: CASSQYSLMNTEAFF
V: TRBV12-5; size: -; J: TRBJ1-2; D: -; DNA: TGTGCTAGTGGTCGTCCGGGAGGGGAGTATGGCTACACCTTC; CDR3: CASGRPGGEYGYTF
V: TRBV7-2; size: -; J: TRBJ2-3; D: -; DNA: TGTGCCAGCAGGAGGGACTCCACAGATACGCAGTATTTT; CDR3: CASRRDSTDTQYF
V: TRBV6-5; size: -; J: TRBJ1-4; D: -; DNA: TGTGCCAGCAGTATGAGGACAGATGAAAAACTGTTTTTT; CDR3: CASSMRTDEKLFF
V: TRBV27; size: -; J: TRBJ2-7; D: TRBD2; DNA: TGTGCCAGCAGTTCCCTTTCGGGACTAGCGGGAGTCTACGAGCAGTACTTC; CDR3: CASSSLSGLAGVYEQYF
V: TRBV7-8; size: -; J: TRBJ1-3; D: -; DNA: TGTGCCAGCAGCTTAGCGCGTAGGGGGGGCAGAAACACCATATATTTT; CDR3: CASSLARRGGRNTIYF
V: TRBV28; size: -; J: TRBJ1-2; D: -; DNA: TGTGCCAGCAGAACTTCGGACAGCTCTAACTATGGCTACACCTTC; CDR3: CASRTSDSSNYGYTF
V: TRBV6-5; size: -; J: TRBJ1-1; D: TRBD1; DNA: TGTGCCAGCAGTTACCGCGACAGGGGCCGCACTGAAGCTTTCTTT; CDR3: CASSYRDRGRTEAFF
V: TRBV6-5; size: -; J: TRBJ1-1; D: -; DNA: TGTGCCAGCAGTTATCACCTTGGCATCAACACTGAAGCTTTCTTT; CDR3: CASSYHLGINTEAFF
V: TRBV5-1; size: -; J: TRBJ1-1; D: -; DNA: TGCGCCAGCAGTATTGGGTCTAGTGAAGCTTTCTTT; CDR3: CASSIGSSEAFF
V: TRBV11-3; size: -; J: TRBJ2-7; D: TRBD1; DNA: TGTGCCAGCAGCTTAATCGGACAGGGAGTCTACGAGCAGTACTTC; CDR3: CASSLIGQGVYEQYF